The next 9 T cell receptor beta chains were all read from a single sample in a study of blood T cell repertoires in COVID-19. Only in-frame clones appear in the TCRdb table, and some are missing; sequencing was by immunoSEQ multiplex PCR. Of 100,000 to 150,000 clones listed, about 86% are singletons. The sample was peripheral blood. These receptor sequences come from a woman between 50 and 59 years old with acute or convalescent COVID-19.

J is TRBJ2-5 and V is TRBV6-5, with D tentatively TRBD2 (6 bases). V gave up 5 bases and J gave up 3 bases, with 7 bases separating them. The CDR3 loop spans 12 amino acids. Germline V CDR1 and CDR2: MNHEY, SVGAGI. The CDR3 loop reads CASSKREETQYF. CDR3 bases: TGTGCCAGCAGTAAGCGGGAAGAGACCCAGTACTTC.

A note on this clone: At one of its ends the junction is not consistent with the germline gene, which may arise from a read error. The chain joins TRBV5-1 to TRBJ1-4; D gene uncertain. This CDR3 region has 14 residues. Germline V CDR1 and CDR2: SGHRS, YFSETQ. CDR3 nucleotides: TGCGCCAGCACCTTGTCAGGTGCCGGTGAAAAACTGTTTTTT. Its translation is CASTLSGAGEKLFF.

The chain couples TRBV10-1 to TRBJ2-5; 12 bases are a match to TRBD2. Trimming cost V 4 bases and J 2 bases; bases outside gene matches: 5. The germline CDR1 and CDR2 sequences are WNHNN and SYGVQD (reference sequence). CDR3 length equals 16 residues. The CDR3 DNA reads as TGCGCCAGCAGTGCGGGACTAGCGGGCGTACAAGAGACCCAGTACTTC. It encodes CASSAGLAGVQETQYF.

The V and J genes are TRBV30 and TRBJ2-1, with D possibly being TRBD2 (5 bases). Trimming stripped 5 bases from V and 12 bases from J, with 20 bases between. Germline V CDR1 and CDR2: GTSNPN, SVGIG (reference sequence). The CDR3 totals 13 residues. As DNA, the CDR3 is TGTGCCTGGGGAGGATTGTCCGGGGTCGCGCAGTTCTTC. Residues: CAWGGLSGVAQFF. The whole variable domain, filled in from reference TRBV30 and TRBJ2-1, reads SQTIHQWPATLVQPVGSPLSLECTVEGTSNPNLYWYRQAAGRGLQLLFYSVGIGQISSEVPQNLSASRPQDRQFILSSKKLLLSDSGFYLCAWGGLSGVAQFFGPGTRLTVL.

The chain has TRBV27 and TRBJ1-2; 9 bases are a match to TRBD1. The CDR3 length is 13 residues. With 6 bases clipped from V and 7 bases from J, the junction kept 6 bases outside the gene matches. CDR1 is MNHEY, CDR2 SMNVEV, per germline (reference sequence). This CDR3 is CASSLGQGGGYTF. CDR3 in DNA: TGTGCCAGCAGCCTGGGACAGGGAGGTGGCTACACCTTC.

V usage is TRBV6-5 and J usage is TRBJ2-7, with D unresolved. Germline CDR1 is MNHEY and CDR2 is SVGAGI. This CDR3 region has 12 residues. V was trimmed by 8 bases and J by 2 bases, leaving 10 bases between them. The CDR3 is CASGPGTYEQYF. The CDR3 DNA is TGTGCCAGCGGTCCAGGAACCTACGAGCAGTACTTC.

The V gene is TRBV5-1, the J gene TRBJ2-7; 7 nucleotides align to TRBD1. This CDR3 is built from 14 residues. V trimming: 4 bases; J trimming: 2 bases; junction bases outside the gene matches: 6. In germline, CDR1 is SGHRS, CDR2 YFSETQ. DNA of the CDR3: TGCGCCAGCAGCAGTGGAGACAGGGCCTACGAGCAGTACTTC. Amino acid sequence: CASSSGDRAYEQYF.

The chain links TRBV4-1 to TRBJ1-2, with D tentatively TRBD1 (5 bases). CDR1 MGHRA and CDR2 YSYEKL come from the germline V gene. The CDR3 is 16 residues long. V lost 1 base to trimming and J lost 3 bases, with 15 bases between them. Here the CDR3 reads CASSQVLAGRYYGYTF. CDR3 DNA sequence: TGCGCCAGCAGCCAAGTACTTGCGGGGCGATACTATGGCTACACCTTC.

The chain uses TRBV7-9 and TRBJ2-1; TRBD2 matches 8 bases. Germline-derived CDR1 and CDR2 are SEHNR and FQNEAQ (reference sequence). V trimming: 0 bases; J trimming: 8 bases; junction bases outside the gene matches: 3. This CDR3 has 14 amino acids. The chain's CDR3 is CASSLAGSGDEQFF. The CDR3 DNA reads as TGTGCCAGCAGCTTAGCGGGTAGCGGGGATGAGCAGTTCTTC. The full variable domain, with the rest looked up from reference TRBV7-9 and TRBJ2-1, is DTGVSQNPRHKITKRGQNVTFRCDPISEHNRLYWYRQTLGQGPEFLTYFQNEAQLEKSRLLSDRFSAERPKGSFSTLEIQRTEQGDSAMYLCASSLAGSGDEQFFGPGTRLTVL.